These T cell receptor beta chains were read from a single sample in a study of T cell responses to AZD1222 COVID-19 vaccine. Libraries were prepared by immunoSEQ multiplex PCR; TCRdb keeps only in-frame clonotypes and omits some of them. The sample has 100,000 to 150,000 clones, around 92% seen once. The source was peripheral blood, collected on day 0 of AZD1222 vaccination. These receptors all stem from an adult in good health. Both conserved end residues are part of each CDR3. The D gene is left open where the match is weak. Size is omitted from some rows. Given values are once, few, many or a class for expanded clones.

d_gene: .
v_gene: TRBV24-1
len: 14
abundance: .
j_gene: TRBJ1-6
CDR3aa: CATIGPWLNSPLHF
CDR3nt: TGTGCCACCATTGGTCCGTGGCTCAATTCACCCCTCCACTTT

d_gene: TRBD1
v_gene: TRBV6-2/TRBV6-3
len: 16
abundance: few
j_gene: TRBJ1-6
CDR3aa: CASSYSRGPYISPLHF
CDR3nt: TGTGCCAGCAGTTATAGCAGGGGGCCCTATATTTCACCCCTCCACTTT

d_gene: TRBD1
v_gene: TRBV15
len: 15
abundance: .
j_gene: TRBJ2-7
CDR3aa: CATSRGLGQGDEQYF
CDR3nt: TGTGCCACCAGCAGAGGGCTGGGACAGGGGGACGAGCAGTACTTC

d_gene: TRBD2
v_gene: TRBV3-1/TRBV3-2
len: 16
abundance: .
j_gene: TRBJ2-7
CDR3aa: CASSPGDSSGRTRRYF
CDR3nt: TGTGCCAGCAGCCCCGGAGACTCTAGCGGGAGGACCCGGAGGTACTTC

d_gene: TRBD1
v_gene: TRBV6-5
len: 13
abundance: .
j_gene: TRBJ2-7
CDR3aa: CASSYWTGVEQYF
CDR3nt: TGTGCCAGCAGTTACTGGACAGGGGTCGAGCAGTACTTC

d_gene: .
v_gene: TRBV5-1
len: 19
abundance: .
j_gene: TRBJ2-3
CDR3aa: CASGEGDSSSTASTDTQYF
CDR3nt: TGCGCCAGTGGGGAAGGGGACTCCTCGTCAACGGCCAGCACAGATACGCAGTATTTT

d_gene: .
v_gene: TRBV27
len: 14
abundance: .
j_gene: TRBJ1-2
CDR3aa: CAAPSGGKTYGYTF
CDR3nt: TGTGCCGCACCCTCGGGCGGCAAGACGTATGGCTACACCTTC

d_gene: TRBD1
v_gene: TRBV5-4
len: 13
abundance: .
j_gene: TRBJ2-2
CDR3aa: CASSITGEGELFF
CDR3nt: TGTGCCAGCAGCATAACAGGGGAGGGGGAGCTGTTTTTT

d_gene: .
v_gene: TRBV19
len: 14
abundance: .
j_gene: TRBJ1-1
CDR3aa: CASTTRGTHTEAFF
CDR3nt: TGTGCCAGTACCACAAGAGGCACACACACTGAAGCTTTCTTT

d_gene: TRBD1
v_gene: TRBV7-2
len: 15
abundance: few
j_gene: TRBJ2-4
CDR3aa: CASSQGQGAINIQYF
CDR3nt: TGTGCCAGCAGCCAAGGACAGGGGGCGATAAACATTCAGTACTTC

d_gene: TRBD1
v_gene: TRBV5-1
len: 13
abundance: .
j_gene: TRBJ1-1
CDR3aa: CASSLGDREAAFF
CDR3nt: TGCGCCAGCAGCTTGGGTGACAGGGAGGCGGCTTTCTTT

d_gene: .
v_gene: TRBV2
len: 15
abundance: .
j_gene: TRBJ1-5
CDR3aa: CASSPNFGGNQPQHF
CDR3nt: TGTGCCAGCAGTCCTAATTTTGGTGGCAATCAGCCCCAGCATTTT

d_gene: TRBD1
v_gene: TRBV28
len: 14
abundance: .
j_gene: TRBJ2-7
CDR3aa: CASSLGTASYEQYF
CDR3nt: TGTGCCAGCAGTTTGGGGACAGCCTCCTACGAGCAGTACTTC

d_gene: .
v_gene: TRBV18
len: 12
abundance: .
j_gene: TRBJ2-1
CDR3aa: CASSVTSNEQFF
CDR3nt: TGTGCCAGCTCAGTAACTAGCAATGAGCAGTTCTTC

d_gene: TRBD1
v_gene: TRBV24-1
len: 16
abundance: .
j_gene: TRBJ2-1
CDR3aa: CATSDSPGTGDNEQFF
CDR3nt: TGTGCCACCAGTGATTCCCCCGGGACAGGGGACAATGAGCAGTTCTTC

d_gene: .
v_gene: TRBV28
len: 12
abundance: few
j_gene: TRBJ2-2
CDR3aa: CASSYTSGELFF
CDR3nt: TGTGCCAGCAGTTATACTAGCGGGGAGCTGTTTTTT

d_gene: .
v_gene: TRBV6-1
len: 15
abundance: .
j_gene: TRBJ1-6
CDR3aa: CASSDRQSYNSPLHF
CDR3nt: TGTGCCAGCAGTGATAGACAGAGCTATAATTCACCCCTCCACTTT

d_gene: TRBD2
v_gene: TRBV7-6
len: 16
abundance: .
j_gene: TRBJ2-2
CDR3aa: CASSFFSGANTGELFF
CDR3nt: TGTGCCAGCAGCTTCTTTAGCGGGGCGAACACCGGGGAGCTGTTTTTT

d_gene: .
v_gene: TRBV4-1
len: 15
abundance: .
j_gene: TRBJ2-7
CDR3aa: CASSQGIQQSYEQYF
CDR3nt: TGCGCCAGCAGCCAAGGTATCCAACAGTCCTACGAGCAGTACTTC

d_gene: TRBD1
v_gene: TRBV12-3/TRBV12-4
len: 13
abundance: .
j_gene: TRBJ1-4
CDR3aa: CASRRGQGVKLFF
CDR3nt: TGTGCCAGCAGACGGGGGCAGGGGGTTAAACTGTTTTTT

d_gene: TRBD1
v_gene: TRBV18
len: 14
abundance: .
j_gene: TRBJ1-2
CDR3aa: CASSRSQGADGYTF
CDR3nt: TGTGCCAGCTCACGGAGTCAGGGGGCGGACGGCTACACCTTC

d_gene: .
v_gene: TRBV2
len: 14
abundance: .
j_gene: TRBJ1-2
CDR3aa: CASSPQGPNYGYTF
CDR3nt: TGTGCCAGCAGTCCGCAGGGACCTAACTATGGCTACACCTTC

d_gene: .
v_gene: TRBV7-9
len: 16
abundance: once
j_gene: TRBJ2-3
CDR3aa: CASSPNPGLGTDTQYF
CDR3nt: TGTGCCAGCAGCCCAAACCCCGGGCTCGGCACAGATACGCAGTATTTT

d_gene: TRBD1
v_gene: TRBV2
len: 14
abundance: .
j_gene: TRBJ1-2
CDR3aa: CASSEGQGIGNYTF
CDR3nt: TGTGCCAGCAGTGAAGGACAGGGAATAGGTAACTACACCTTC

d_gene: .
v_gene: TRBV5-4
len: 15
abundance: .
j_gene: TRBJ1-3
CDR3aa: CASSPDQGPGNTIYF
CDR3nt: TGTGCCAGCAGCCCGGACCAGGGGCCTGGAAACACCATATATTTT

d_gene: TRBD1
v_gene: TRBV2
len: 15
abundance: .
j_gene: TRBJ1-6
CDR3aa: CASRGRQGNNSPLHF
CDR3nt: TGTGCCAGCAGAGGCAGACAGGGGAATAATTCACCCCTCCACTTT

d_gene: .
v_gene: TRBV2
len: 14
abundance: .
j_gene: TRBJ1-1
CDR3aa: CASSSIGGYTEAFF
CDR3nt: TGTGCCAGCAGCTCAATTGGGGGCTACACTGAAGCTTTCTTT

d_gene: TRBD1
v_gene: TRBV5-1
len: 14
abundance: .
j_gene: TRBJ1-6
CDR3aa: CASSQTGGNSPLHF
CDR3nt: TGCGCCAGCAGCCAGACAGGGGGAAATTCACCCCTCCACTTT

d_gene: .
v_gene: TRBV4-1
len: 14
abundance: once
j_gene: TRBJ1-2
CDR3aa: CASSQDTSNYGYTF
CDR3nt: TGCGCCAGCAGCCAGGATACCTCAAACTATGGCTACACCTTC

d_gene: .
v_gene: TRBV12-3/TRBV12-4
len: 12
abundance: few
j_gene: TRBJ1-2
CDR3aa: CASSSGAGGYTF
CDR3nt: TGTGCCAGCAGTTCCGGGGCTGGGGGCTACACCTTC

d_gene: TRBD1
v_gene: TRBV5-6
len: 15
abundance: .
j_gene: TRBJ1-5
CDR3aa: CASSTGAGGNQPQHF
CDR3nt: TGTGCCAGCAGCACAGGGGCAGGGGGCAATCAGCCCCAGCATTTT

d_gene: TRBD1
v_gene: TRBV5-4
len: 16
abundance: .
j_gene: TRBJ2-3
CDR3aa: CASSLPARTGGDTQYF
CDR3nt: TGTGCCAGCAGCTTGCCCGCCAGGACAGGGGGAGATACGCAGTATTTT

d_gene: .
v_gene: TRBV11-2
len: 15
abundance: .
j_gene: TRBJ2-2
CDR3aa: CASARSGGHTGELFF
CDR3nt: TGTGCCAGCGCCCGGTCCGGGGGTCACACCGGGGAGCTGTTTTTT

d_gene: .
v_gene: TRBV7-9
len: 15
abundance: .
j_gene: TRBJ1-5
CDR3aa: CASSLGPYSNQPQHF
CDR3nt: TGTGCCAGCAGCTTAGGACCCTATAGCAATCAGCCCCAGCATTTT

d_gene: .
v_gene: TRBV28
len: 12
abundance: .
j_gene: TRBJ1-4
CDR3aa: CASSLGQGKLFF
CDR3nt: TGTGCCAGCAGTTTAGGCCAGGGAAAACTGTTTTTT

d_gene: TRBD1
v_gene: TRBV7-8
len: 17
abundance: .
j_gene: TRBJ1-1
CDR3aa: CASSFHGAGGLVTEAFF
CDR3nt: TGTGCCAGCAGCTTTCATGGTGCAGGGGGGCTGGTCACTGAAGCTTTCTTT

d_gene: .
v_gene: TRBV28
len: 15
abundance: .
j_gene: TRBJ1-5
CDR3aa: CASGPQVAGNQPQHF
CDR3nt: TGTGCCAGCGGACCACAGGTAGCTGGCAATCAGCCCCAGCATTTT